This entry features one TCR beta chain sequence. In the original workflow: From reference gene primer amplification, estimates of nucleated cell counts were derived. Data came from immunoSEQ multiplex PCR; TCRdb stores just in-frame clones and leaves some out. Clone size and V and J calls were adopted from that table, with D and trimming inferred from the DNA. The sample lists 45,000 to 50,000 clones; about 76% were seen once. Germline values: CDR1 SQVTM, CDR2 ANQGSEA. V shed 7 bases and J 3 bases; nucleotides not matched to a gene: 4. This CDR3 comprises 12 residues. The data were obtained in a study of blood T cell repertoires in COVID-19. Across the study: The analysed material was cDNA or gDNA that came from T cells, B-cell-depleted T cells, or PBMCs.

The receptor was isolated from a human donor with active or convalescent COVID-19. The donor label of this sample is uncertain. V and J are TRBV29-1 and TRBJ2-7, with TRBD1 matching over 9 bases. Sequenced input: peripheral blood. This CDR3 is CSARTGDYEQYF. The CDR3 coding sequence is TGCAGCGCCCGGACAGGGGACTACGAGCAGTACTTC.